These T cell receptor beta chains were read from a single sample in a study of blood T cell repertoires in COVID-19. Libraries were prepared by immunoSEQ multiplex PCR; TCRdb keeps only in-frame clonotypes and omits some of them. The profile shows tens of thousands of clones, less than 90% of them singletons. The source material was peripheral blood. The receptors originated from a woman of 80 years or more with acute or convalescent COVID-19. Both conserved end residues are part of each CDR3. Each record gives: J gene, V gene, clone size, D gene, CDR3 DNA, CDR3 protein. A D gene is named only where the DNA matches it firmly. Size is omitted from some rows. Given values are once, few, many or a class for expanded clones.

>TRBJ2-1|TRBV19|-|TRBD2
TGTGCCAGTAGTATGGGGGGGTCCAATGAGCAGTTCTTC
CASSMGGSNEQFF
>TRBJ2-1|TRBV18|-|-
TGTGCCAGCTCACCCAGAGGGTGGGGTCGCTCCTACAATGAGCAGTTCTTC
CASSPRGWGRSYNEQFF
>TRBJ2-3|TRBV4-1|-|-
TGCGCCAGCAGCCAAGGGACAGAGTTCACAGATACGCAGTATTTT
CASSQGTEFTDTQYF
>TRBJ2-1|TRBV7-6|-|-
TGTGCCAGCAGCTTGGGCAGCTACAATGAGCAGTTCTTC
CASSLGSYNEQFF
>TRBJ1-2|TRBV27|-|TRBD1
TGTGCCAGCAGTTTATCGATCCGGGACAGCTATGGCTACACCTTC
CASSLSIRDSYGYTF
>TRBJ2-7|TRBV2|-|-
TGTGCCAGCAACCCAGGGGTGTACGAGCAGTACTTC
CASNPGVYEQYF
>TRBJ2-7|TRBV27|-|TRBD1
TGTGCCAGCAGTTTAGTTGGGGACAGGGCACGGGAGCAGTACTTC
CASSLVGDRAREQYF
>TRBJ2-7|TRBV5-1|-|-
TGCGCCAGCAGCTTTAAGGATGGGGCCGCGTTTACCTACGAGCAGTACTTC
CASSFKDGAAFTYEQYF
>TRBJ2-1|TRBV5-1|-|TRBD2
TGCGCCAGCAGCGGGGTAGCGGGGGGCTTAAATGAGCAGTTCTTC
CASSGVAGGLNEQFF
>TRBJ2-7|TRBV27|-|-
TGTGCCAGCAGTTTAGTAGGCGGGCTAGCCCTTTCCGAGCAGTACTTC
CASSLVGGLALSEQYF
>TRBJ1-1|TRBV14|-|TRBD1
TGTGCCAGCAGCCTCGGACAGGGGCTAATTTATGGGGCTTTCTTT
CASSLGQGLIYGAFF
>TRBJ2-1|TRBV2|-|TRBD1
TGTGCCACCAGGGACAGGGGAAATGAGCAGTTCTTC
CATRDRGNEQFF
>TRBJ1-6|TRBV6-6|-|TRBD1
TGTGCCAGCAGGGTGACAGGGGGTGGTTCACCCCTCCACTTT
CASRVTGGGSPLHF
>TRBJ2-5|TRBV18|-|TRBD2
TGTGCCAGCTCAGTCCCGGGACTAGCGGTAAAAGAGACCCAGTACTTC
CASSVPGLAVKETQYF
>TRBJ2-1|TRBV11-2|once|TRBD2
TGTGCCAGCAGCTTCGGGTACTCTCTAGCGGGGACGGATGAGCAGTTCTTC
CASSFGYSLAGTDEQFF
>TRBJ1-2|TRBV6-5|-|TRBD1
TGTGCCAGCAGTATAGGACAGGGCTTGAACTATGGCTACACCTTC
CASSIGQGLNYGYTF
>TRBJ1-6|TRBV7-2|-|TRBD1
TGTGCCAGCAGCTTAGTGGGACAGGGTCGATCACCCCTCCACTTT
CASSLVGQGRSPLHF
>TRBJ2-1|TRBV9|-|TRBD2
TGTGCCAGTGGCTCCAGCGGGGGGGCCTCAAATGAGCAGTTCTTC
CASGSSGGASNEQFF
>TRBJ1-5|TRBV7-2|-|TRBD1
TGTGCCAGCAGCTTAGGACAGGGTAATCAGCCCCAGCATTTT
CASSLGQGNQPQHF
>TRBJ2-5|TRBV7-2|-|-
TGTGCCAGCAGGCCCGGGAATCAAGAGACCCAGTACTTC
CASRPGNQETQYF
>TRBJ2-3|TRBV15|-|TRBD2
TGTGCCACCAGCAGAGATCAACCCAGCGGGGGGGCCGATACGCAGTATTTT
CATSRDQPSGGADTQYF
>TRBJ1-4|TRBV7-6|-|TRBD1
TGTGCCAGCAGGCGAGGGACAGGGGGGGAAAAACTGTTTTTT
CASRRGTGGEKLFF
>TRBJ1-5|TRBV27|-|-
TGTGCCAGCAGTCACCCCGGAGAGCCCCAGCATTTT
CASSHPGEPQHF
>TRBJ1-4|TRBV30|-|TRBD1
TGTGCCTGGAGTCCCGGACAGGGGGCGAGTGAAAAACTGTTTTTT
CAWSPGQGASEKLFF
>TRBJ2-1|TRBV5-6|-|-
TGTGCCAGCAGCCGGACAGACTCCTACAATGAGCAGTTCTTC
CASSRTDSYNEQFF
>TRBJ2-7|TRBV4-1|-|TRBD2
TGCGCCAGCAGCCAAGATGGCGGGGGGCCCTACGAGCAGTACTTC
CASSQDGGGPYEQYF
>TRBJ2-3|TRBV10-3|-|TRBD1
TGTGCCATCAGTTTCAGGACAGGGGTGCCAGATACGCAGTATTTT
CAISFRTGVPDTQYF
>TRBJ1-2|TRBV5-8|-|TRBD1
TGTGCCAGCAGCCGACAGGGGAAGAACTATGGCTACACCTTC
CASSRQGKNYGYTF
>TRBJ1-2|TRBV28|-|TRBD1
TGTGCCAGCAGGCCCCAGGGGGCGCGGTATGGCTACACCTTC
CASRPQGARYGYTF
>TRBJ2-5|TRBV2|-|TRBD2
TGTGCCAGCAGAATTGGACTAGCGGGGGGCCAAGAGACCCAGTACTTC
CASRIGLAGGQETQYF
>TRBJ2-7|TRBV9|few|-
TGTGCCAGCAGCGTAGCCCCCCGGAGGGAGCAGTACTTC
CASSVAPRREQYF
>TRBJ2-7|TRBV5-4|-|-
TGTGCCAGCAGCTTGGGACACCTCTACGAGCAGTACTTC
CASSLGHLYEQYF
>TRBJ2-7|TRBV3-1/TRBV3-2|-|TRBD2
TGTGCCAGCAGCCAAAGGGAGGGTCACGAGCAGTACTTC
CASSQREGHEQYF
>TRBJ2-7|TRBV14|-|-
TGTGCCAGCAGCCCGGTTAGGGGGATCACCTACGAGCAGTACTTC
CASSPVRGITYEQYF
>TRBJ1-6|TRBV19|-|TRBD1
TGTGCCAGTAGTATCCCCCGGACAGGGCGAAATTCACCCCTCCACTTT
CASSIPRTGRNSPLHF
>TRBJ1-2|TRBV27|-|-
TGTGCCAGCAGTTCATGGGGGGCTAACTATGGCTACACCTTC
CASSSWGANYGYTF
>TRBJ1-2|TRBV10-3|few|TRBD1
TGTGCCATCAGTGAGGTAAGGGGGCCCAAGGGCTACACCTTC
CAISEVRGPKGYTF
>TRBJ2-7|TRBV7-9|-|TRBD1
TGTGCCAGCAGCATCGGGACAGGACCCTACGAGCAGTACTTC
CASSIGTGPYEQYF
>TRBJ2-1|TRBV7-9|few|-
TGTGCCAGCAGCTTAGCGCAGGGGAGAAGGCATGAGCAGTTCTTC
CASSLAQGRRHEQFF
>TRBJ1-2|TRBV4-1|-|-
TGCGCCAGCAGCAACCGACACCTAGGGGGCTATGGCTACACCTTC
CASSNRHLGGYGYTF
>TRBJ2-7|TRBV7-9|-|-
TGTGCCAGCAGCTTAGTTCCCCGGGGACGCGGGGAGAGCCCGTACGAGCAGTACTTC
CASSLVPRGRGESPYEQYF
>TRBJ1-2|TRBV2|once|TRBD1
TGTGCCAGCAGTCCGACAGGGGGAAACTATGGCTACACCTTC
CASSPTGGNYGYTF
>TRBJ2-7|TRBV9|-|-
TGTGCCCGCAGCGTAGGCGGGGGGGGGACAGGGGACCCTTACGAGCAGTACTTC
CARSVGGGGTGDPYEQYF
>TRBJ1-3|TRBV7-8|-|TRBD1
TGTGCCAGCAGCGTAGACAGGGGAGGAAACACCATATATTTT
CASSVDRGGNTIYF
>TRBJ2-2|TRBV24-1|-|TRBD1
TGTGCCACCACCGGGACAGGGGGCCACGGGGAGCTGTTTTTT
CATTGTGGHGELFF
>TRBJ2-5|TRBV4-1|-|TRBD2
TGCGCCAGCGGATACCCCAGAGAGGGCGGGGGGGTCCAAGAGACCCAGTACTTC
CASGYPREGGGVQETQYF
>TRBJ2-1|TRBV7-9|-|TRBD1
TGTGCCAGCAGCTGGCCCGGGACAGGGTACAATGAGCAGTTCTTC
CASSWPGTGYNEQFF
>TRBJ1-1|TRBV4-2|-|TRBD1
TGTGCCAGCAGCCCACGGACAGGCGGGCGGGACACTGAAGCTTTCTTT
CASSPRTGGRDTEAFF
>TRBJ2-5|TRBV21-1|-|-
TGTGCCAGCAGGGGAGTACCGGCCAGCTGGTTTCGAGAGACCCAGTACTTC
CASRGVPASWFRETQYF
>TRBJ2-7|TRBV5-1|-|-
TGCGCCAGCAGCTTGTCAGGTAATGTGAACGAGCAGTACTTC
CASSLSGNVNEQYF
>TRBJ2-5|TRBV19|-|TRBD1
TGTGCCAGTAGTCAGGGACAGACAATACAAGAGACCCAGTACTTC
CASSQGQTIQETQYF
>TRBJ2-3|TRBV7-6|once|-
TGTGCCAGCAGCTTCTTTAGCCCGGGTGGCACAGATACGCAGTATTTT
CASSFFSPGGTDTQYF
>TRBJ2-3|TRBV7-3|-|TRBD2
TGTGCCAGCAGCATGGGGACTAGCGGGGCAGATACGCAGTATTTT
CASSMGTSGADTQYF